The 5 T cell receptor beta chains below were found in one sample sequenced in a study of T cells in pancreatic ductal adenocarcinoma (dated by TCRdb to 2016 to 2017). The method behind the library was the immunoSEQ multiplex PCR assay. TCRdb took over this immuneACCESS table, retaining in-frame rearrangements with V and J assigned. Such tables are incomplete; in checked studies, under half of the missing clones stem from an unresolved V gene, and the remainder is unexplained. The sample has 85,000 to 120,000 clones on record, 90% to 95% of them singletons. Around 3.2% of the sample comes from the top ten. Pancreatic ductal adenocarcinoma patients who had undergone surgery without neoadjuvant therapy were selected. Sequences were obtained from PBMCs. These receptors were collected from a human donor with pancreatic ductal adenocarcinoma.

The sample holds one count of this clone. The J gene is TRBJ2-7, the V gene TRBV5-1, with D possibly matching TRBD2 (6 bases). Trimming took 0 bases from V and 3 from J, leaving 7 bases between them. The CDR3 contains 13 residues. Germline V gene sequence: CDR1 SGHRS, CDR2 YFSETQ. This chain's CDR3 is CASSLDGSYEQYF. The CDR3 DNA reads as TGCGCCAGCAGCTTGGACGGGAGCTACGAGCAGTACTTC.

In this sample, this clone turned up once. This sequence joins TRBV10-3 and TRBJ2-5; D possibly corresponds to TRBD2 (5 bases). Trimming cost V 8 bases and J 1 base, with 11 bases left between them. This CDR3 spans 13 amino acids. Germline-derived CDR1 and CDR2 are ENHRY and SYGVKD. The CDR3 loop is CAISGSVQETQYF. CDR3 nucleotides: TGTGCCATCTCGGGTAGCGTCCAAGAGACCCAGTACTTC.

This chain joins TRBV11-2 and TRBJ2-7; D unclear. Deletions cut 5 bases from V and 4 bases from J, with 15 bases between. Germline values: CDR1 SGHAT, CDR2 FQNNGV. The CDR3 has 14 amino acids. The CDR3 DNA reads as TGTGCCAGCAGCACTCTAGAGTCCCCATACGAGCAGTACTTC. It is translated as CASSTLESPYEQYF.

The chain is built from TRBV7-6 and TRBJ2-2; D call uncertain. Trimming removed 5 bases at V and 8 bases at J, with 9 bases between. Germline V CDR1 and CDR2: SGHVS, FNYEAQ. This CDR3 comprises 12 residues. The chain's CDR3 is CASSQTPGELFF. CDR3 coding DNA: TGTGCCAGCAGCCAGACTCCAGGGGAGCTGTTTTTT.

This chain joins TRBV15 and TRBJ2-3, with D possibly TRBD1 on 5 matching bases. The V end lost 0 bases, the J end lost 0 bases, and 16 bases lay between the germline ends. Germline V gene lookup returns CDR1 LNHNV and CDR2 YYDKDF (reference sequence). The CDR3 runs 18 residues. The CDR3 loop reads CATSRDRAGSGSTDTQYF. The CDR3 DNA is TGTGCCACCAGCAGAGATCGGGCAGGGTCAGGTAGCACAGATACGCAGTATTTT.